This record looks at one T cell receptor (beta chain) sequence and its context. This clonotype was detected only a few times. Its target antigen remains unknown. Within one base of it there is no much larger clone, and no base qualities were kept. Every donor in the study was a healthy Caucasian. The twin cohort consisted of three pairs of female monozygotic twins, all aged about 18 to 29 years. Using Miltenyi CD45RO+ enrichment and human naive T-cell isolation kits, memory (CD45RO+) and naive T cells were isolated from PBMC. These data are taken from a study of identical twins (dated by TCRdb to the mid-2010s). In the study overall: To test whether fetal clonotypes persist, this study deep-sequenced TCR alpha and beta repertoires from monozygotic twins, from unrelated adults of various ages, and from cord blood. To rule out contamination, replicate twin experiments were performed at different times with different library preparation protocols. Here is what the overall study found, with its caveats: Zero-insertion analyses could be partly confounded by invariant T cells such as MAIT and iNKT, though diverse VJ usage argued against such confounding for most clonotypes. Compared with coincidental sharing between unrelated individuals, an excess of low generation-probability sequences was observed among out-of-frame TCR alpha sequences shared between twins. Recombination models systematically underestimated out-of-frame TCR alpha sharing in monozygotic twins but agreed with sharing between unrelated individuals. Conclusions relied on cross-sectional statistical analysis, since the same donors could not be followed over many years. The excess sharing between twins in beta out-of-frame sequences was weaker because fewer shared sequences reduced the signal-to-noise ratio. Abundant cord blood beta clonotypes had fewer insertions, young adult naive repertoires showed a similar but weaker trend, and memory repertoires showed no such trend.

The library was obtained by 5' RACE. Sequenced using an Illumina HiSeq 2000. A universal primer binding site was introduced by template switching, and a unique molecular identifier was present in the final cDNA, enabling accurate counting of TCR cDNA molecules. Specific primers in the conserved constant-segment region were used to synthesize first-strand cDNA for TCR alpha and beta chains. To control for contamination, each cDNA library was double barcoded with a SMART-Mk sample barcode plus Illumina barcodes. TruSeq adapter sequences and Illumina sample barcodes were added in two successive PCR steps. The Illumina HiSeq platform was used with custom primers to sequence TCR alpha and beta cDNA libraries. The paper's processing steps were these. Raw reads were processed with MiGEC to extract unique molecular identifiers, and MiXCR was used to determine CDR3 positions. For each individual, recombination models were inferred using an EM algorithm with the repgenHMM and IGoR tools. Shared clonotypes were analyzed with the tcR package in R, and sharing was normalized by the product of cloneset sizes. To study raw recombination free of thymic and clonal selection effects, out-of-frame nonproductive sequences were analyzed. TCRdb took the public reads, trimmed them with fastp at Q25, ran MiXCR for clone calling and kept in-frame beta chains. All rows with the same CDR3 protein become a single entry with the most common DNA and genes. The V and J calls reflect TCRdb's pipeline rather than the authors' work. Recorded for this sample are 200,000 to 250,000 distinct CDR3 sequences; approximately 8.3% of them occurred a single time. The ten most abundant clones make up about 2% of the sample.

The germline V gene gives CDR1 as KGHDR and CDR2 as SFDVKD. The CDR3 covers 12 residues, taking in both the cysteine and the phenylalanine. The DNA shown is the 36-base CDR3, in frame from base 1. The junction shows trimming of 5 bases on V and 5 bases on J, plus 5 bases between the germline ends. These data also featured in a second study, about yellow fever vaccine responses in identical twins. As that second study puts it: According to the authors, in identical twins the way T cells responded to vaccination appeared partly convergent and partly personalized. In identical twins, the study followed T cell clones that responded to the vaccine with precision.

The sequence joins TRBV24-1 to TRBJ2-2, with the D gene too uncertain to name. Sequencing was performed on memory (CD45RO+) T cells sorted from blood. The sample's cell subset or site label, decoded: CD45RO+ enriched T cells. The receptor was derived from a woman aged 18-30 years in good health. The CDR3 region has the sequence CATSGVTGELFF. The nucleotide sequence reads TGTGCCACCAGTGGGGTGACCGGGGAGCTGTTTTTT.